This is a list of T cell receptor beta chains from one sample in a study of cytomegalovirus exposure and HLA in healthy donors. The method was immunoSEQ multiplex PCR; TCRdb's version includes in-frame clones alone and lacks a portion of them. The sample has some 180,000 clones, around 80% seen once; the top ten hold approximately 1.4%. Sample: PBMCs. The receptor set was obtained from a young man in good health and CMV-seronegative. Both conserved end residues are part of each CDR3. The order of the fields is J gene, V gene, CDR3 protein.

TRBJ2-1	TRBV11-3	CASSLRGGRSYNEQFF
TRBJ2-5	TRBV4-2	CASSQEGTTNQETQYF
TRBJ2-1	TRBV4-3	CASSRTGTGSYNEQFF
TRBJ2-7	TRBV27	CASSSTGFSYEQYF
TRBJ2-3	TRBV6-6	CASSRSRGSTDTQYF
TRBJ2-1	TRBV5-5	CASSLFAEYEQFF
TRBJ2-3	TRBV9	CASSDSGGAGDTQYF
TRBJ1-1	TRBV7-9	CASSSGGEAFF
TRBJ1-1	TRBV7-2	CASSPRTGPLNTEAFF
TRBJ2-3	TRBV7-2	CASSLVGGRRPDTQYF
TRBJ2-1	TRBV29-1	CSGTRGGYNEQFF
TRBJ1-4	TRBV9	CASSPGGSSTNEKLFF
TRBJ1-3	TRBV4-3	CASSQVGYGFRNTIYF
TRBJ2-1	TRBV20-1	CSARPGQRQFF
TRBJ2-2	TRBV27	CASIPSGTYNTGELFF
TRBJ2-6	TRBV5-1	CASSFRLGEGANVLTF
TRBJ1-1	TRBV4-1	CASSQERILSGTEAFF
TRBJ2-3	TRBV5-1	CASSSGTSSDTQYF
TRBJ1-5	TRBV30	CAWSRYSNQPQHF
TRBJ2-7	TRBV10-2	CASSWGAYEQYF
TRBJ2-5	TRBV9	CASSVEVSVRLAVPIFQETQYF
TRBJ2-7	TRBV9	CASSVGGGGYEQYF
TRBJ1-1	TRBV11-2	CASNEFVGAGVNTEAFF
TRBJ1-4	TRBV28	CASSSGTVGEKLFF
TRBJ1-5	TRBV19	CASSVGWRATAQHF
TRBJ1-1	TRBV18	CASSPPTGGNTEAFF
TRBJ1-2	TRBV5-8	CASSRTGDYGYTF
TRBJ1-2	TRBV4-3	CASSQANTGNYGYTF
TRBJ1-1	TRBV7-9	CASSSPAGQNTEAFF
TRBJ2-7	TRBV7-9	CSSSSPPLAGGAYEQYF
TRBJ2-1	TRBV7-9	CASRHYLPGQGPSEQFF
TRBJ2-1	TRBV7-3	CASSSSSGGNEQFF
NA	TRBV4-3	CASSQDWGGNSGFAYEQYF
TRBJ1-2	TRBV7-9	CASSLGINYGYTF
TRBJ2-2	TRBV11-3	CASSQGGGAIGELFF
TRBJ2-1	TRBV7-3	CASSLQRVSSYNEQFF
TRBJ2-1	TRBV2	CASSQLAGVYNEQFF
TRBJ2-7	TRBV5-8	CASSFGLAGGYEQYF
TRBJ2-1	TRBV7-9	CASSPRTGNEQFF
TRBJ1-1	TRBV5-8	CASSFPRRNTEAFF
TRBJ2-7	TRBV10-3	CAIRDSSYEQYF
TRBJ2-2	TRBV2	CASSPQGRGSGELFF
TRBJ1-5	TRBV9	CASSVVVVGQGDQPQHF
TRBJ2-6	TRBV9	CASSLRSGPSGANVLTF
TRBJ2-7	TRBV6-6	CASSYKSGRANEQYF
TRBJ1-1	TRBV6-5	CASSLDRNLQAFF
TRBJ2-4	TRBV7-2	CASSNRGGPGNIQYF
TRBJ2-1	TRBV30	CAWSRYEQFF
TRBJ2-1	TRBV7-3	CASSFTRTRLYNEQFF
TRBJ2-7	TRBV29-1	CSVEDNRGGAYEQYF
TRBJ2-2	TRBV27	CASSLGLAGGVPNTGELFF
TRBJ2-2	TRBV28	CASSLVRVNTGELFF
TRBJ2-5	TRBV4-3	CASSPEAGTSGGSQETQYF
TRBJ1-1	TRBV7-9	CASSNAYFNTEAFF
TRBJ1-2	TRBV7-9	CASSSTGTGKDGYTF